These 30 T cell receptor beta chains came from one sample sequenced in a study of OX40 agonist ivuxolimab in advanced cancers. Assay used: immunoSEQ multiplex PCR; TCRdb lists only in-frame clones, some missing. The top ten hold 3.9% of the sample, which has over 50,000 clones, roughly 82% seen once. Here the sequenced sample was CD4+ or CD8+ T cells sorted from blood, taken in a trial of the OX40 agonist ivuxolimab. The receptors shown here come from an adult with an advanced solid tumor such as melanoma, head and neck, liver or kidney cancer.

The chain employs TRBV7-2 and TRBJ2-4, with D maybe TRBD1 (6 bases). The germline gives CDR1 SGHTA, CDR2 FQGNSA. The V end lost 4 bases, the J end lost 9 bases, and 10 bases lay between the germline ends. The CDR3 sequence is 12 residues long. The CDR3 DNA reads TGTGCCAGCAGCTCAGGGGCATTCATTCAGTACTTC. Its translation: CASSSGAFIQYF.

As DNA, the CDR3 is TGTGCCAGCAGCTTAATAACAGGGATTGAAGCTTTCTTT. Protein sequence: CASSLITGIEAFF. The gene calls are TRBV11-2 and TRBJ1-1; maybe TRBD1 (6 bases). The germline V and J ends were trimmed by 2 bases and 7 bases, with 11 bases remaining between them. Germline CDR1 is SGHAT and CDR2 is FQNNGV. The CDR3 sequence is 13 residues long.

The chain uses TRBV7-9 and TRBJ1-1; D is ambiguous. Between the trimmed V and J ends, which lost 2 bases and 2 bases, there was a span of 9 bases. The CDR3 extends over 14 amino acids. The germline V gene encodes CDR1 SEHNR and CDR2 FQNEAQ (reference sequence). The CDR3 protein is CASSLTSSNTEAFF. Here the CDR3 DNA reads TGTGCCAGCAGCTTAACTTCCAGTAACACTGAAGCTTTCTTT.

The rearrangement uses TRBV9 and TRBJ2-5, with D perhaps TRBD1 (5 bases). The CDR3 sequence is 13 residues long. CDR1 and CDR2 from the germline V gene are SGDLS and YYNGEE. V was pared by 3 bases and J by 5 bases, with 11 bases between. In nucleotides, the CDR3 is TGTGCCAGCAGCGCAGGGTTTTTTGAGACCCAGTACTTC. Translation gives CASSAGFFETQYF.

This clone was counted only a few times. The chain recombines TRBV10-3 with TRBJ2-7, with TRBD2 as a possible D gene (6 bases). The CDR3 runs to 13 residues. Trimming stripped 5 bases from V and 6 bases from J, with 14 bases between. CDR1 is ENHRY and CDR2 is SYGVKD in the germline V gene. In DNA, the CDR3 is TGTGCCATCAGTCCCGGGGAGGTGGGCGAGCAGTACTTC. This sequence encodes CAISPGEVGEQYF.

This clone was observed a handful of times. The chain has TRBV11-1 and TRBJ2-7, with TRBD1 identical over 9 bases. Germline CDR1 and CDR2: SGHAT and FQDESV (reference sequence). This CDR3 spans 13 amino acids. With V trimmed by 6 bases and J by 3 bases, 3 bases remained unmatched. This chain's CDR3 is CASRQTGGYEQYF. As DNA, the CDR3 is TGTGCCAGCAGACAGACAGGGGGCTACGAGCAGTACTTC.

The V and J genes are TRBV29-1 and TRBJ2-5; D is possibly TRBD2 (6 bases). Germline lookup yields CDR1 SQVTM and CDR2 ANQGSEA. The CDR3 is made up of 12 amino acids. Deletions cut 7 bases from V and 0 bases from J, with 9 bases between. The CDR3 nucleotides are TGCAGCGCCCGGGGGAACCAAGAGACCCAGTACTTC. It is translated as CSARGNQETQYF.

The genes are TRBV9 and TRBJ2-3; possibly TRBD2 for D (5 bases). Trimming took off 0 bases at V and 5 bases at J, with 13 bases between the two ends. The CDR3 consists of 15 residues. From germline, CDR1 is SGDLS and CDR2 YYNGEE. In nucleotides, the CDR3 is TGTGCCAGCAGCGTAGATCGCGGGCGTGGAGATACGCAGTATTTT. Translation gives CASSVDRGRGDTQYF. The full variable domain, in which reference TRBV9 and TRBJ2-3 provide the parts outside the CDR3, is DSGVTQTPKHLITATGQRVTLRCSPRSGDLSVYWYQQSLDQGLQFLIQYYNGEERAKGNILERFSAQQFPDLHSELNLSSLELGDSALYFCASSVDRGRGDTQYFGPGTRLTVL.

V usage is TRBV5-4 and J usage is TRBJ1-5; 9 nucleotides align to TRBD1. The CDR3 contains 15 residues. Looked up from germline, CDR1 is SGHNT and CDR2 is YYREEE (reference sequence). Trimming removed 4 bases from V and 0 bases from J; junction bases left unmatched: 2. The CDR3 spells CASSETGGSNQPQHF. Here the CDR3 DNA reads TGTGCCAGCAGCGAGACAGGGGGTAGCAATCAGCCCCAGCATTTT.

The CDR3 nucleotides are TGTGCCAGCAGCTTTGAGGCGGGTGAAGCTTTCTTT. Protein: CASSFEAGEAFF. The chain recombines TRBV5-4 with TRBJ1-1, with D uncertain. The ends were cut back, 2 bases at V and 7 bases at J, with 9 bases in the middle. Germline V CDR1 and CDR2: SGHNT, YYREEE (reference sequence). The CDR3 is 12 amino acids.

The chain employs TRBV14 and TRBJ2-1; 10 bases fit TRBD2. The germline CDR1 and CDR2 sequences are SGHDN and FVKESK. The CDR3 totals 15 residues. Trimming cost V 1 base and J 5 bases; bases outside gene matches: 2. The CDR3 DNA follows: TGTGCCAGCAGCCAAGTAGCGGGGGGCAACAATGAGCAGTTCTTC. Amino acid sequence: CASSQVAGGNNEQFF.

This CDR3 is CASSPSDGQVNQPQHF. The CDR3 DNA reads TGTGCCAGCAGTCCCTCTGACGGGCAGGTCAATCAGCCCCAGCATTTT. This chain connects TRBV28 to TRBJ1-5; D ambiguous. Looked up from germline, CDR1 is MDHEN and CDR2 is SYDVKM. V lost 5 bases, J lost 3 bases, and 17 bases lay in between. The CDR3 loop spans 16 amino acids. Using reference TRBV28 and TRBJ1-5 for the parts outside the CDR3, the full variable domain is DVKVTQSSRYLVKRTGEKVFLECVQDMDHENMFWYRQDPGLGLRLIYFSYDVKMKEKGDIPEGYSVSREKKERFSLILESASTNQTSMYLCASSPSDGQVNQPQHFGDGTRLSIL.

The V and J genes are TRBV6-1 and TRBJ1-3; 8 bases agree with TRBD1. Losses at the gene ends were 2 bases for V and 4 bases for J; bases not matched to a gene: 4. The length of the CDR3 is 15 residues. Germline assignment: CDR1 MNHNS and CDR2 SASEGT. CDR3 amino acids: CASSETRGLGNTIYF. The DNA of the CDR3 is TGTGCCAGCAGTGAAACCAGGGGGCTAGGAAACACCATATATTTT.

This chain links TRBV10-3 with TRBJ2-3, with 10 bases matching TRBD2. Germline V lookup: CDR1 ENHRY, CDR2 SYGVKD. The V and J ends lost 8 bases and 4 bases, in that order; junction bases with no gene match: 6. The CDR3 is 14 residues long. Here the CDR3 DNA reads TGTGCCATCGCGAGCGGGGGGGCCTCAGATACGCAGTATTTT. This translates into CAIASGGASDTQYF.

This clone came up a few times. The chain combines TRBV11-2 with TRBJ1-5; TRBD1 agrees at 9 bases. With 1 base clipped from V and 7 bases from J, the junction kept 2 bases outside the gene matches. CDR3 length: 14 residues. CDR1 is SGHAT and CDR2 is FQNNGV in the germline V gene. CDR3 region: CASSLGTGDQPQHF. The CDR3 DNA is TGTGCCAGCAGCTTAGGGACAGGGGACCAGCCCCAGCATTTT.

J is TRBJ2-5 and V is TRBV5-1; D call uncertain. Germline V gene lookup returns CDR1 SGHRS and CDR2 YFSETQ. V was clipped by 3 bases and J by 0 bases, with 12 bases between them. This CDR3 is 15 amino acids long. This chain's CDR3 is CASSSSSRYQETQYF. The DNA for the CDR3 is TGCGCCAGCAGCTCTTCGAGTCGGTACCAAGAGACCCAGTACTTC.

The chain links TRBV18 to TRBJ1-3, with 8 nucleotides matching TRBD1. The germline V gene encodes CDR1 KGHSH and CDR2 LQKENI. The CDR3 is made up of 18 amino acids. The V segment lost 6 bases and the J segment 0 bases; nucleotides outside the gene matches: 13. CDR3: CASSNQASGGDSGNTIYF. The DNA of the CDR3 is TGTGCCAGCTCGAACCAGGCGTCAGGGGGCGACTCTGGAAACACCATATATTTT.

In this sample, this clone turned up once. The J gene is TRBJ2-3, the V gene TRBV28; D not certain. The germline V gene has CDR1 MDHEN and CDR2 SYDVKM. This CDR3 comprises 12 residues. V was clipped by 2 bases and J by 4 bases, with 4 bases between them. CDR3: CASSLRSDTQYF. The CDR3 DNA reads TGTGCCAGCAGTTTAAGGTCAGATACGCAGTATTTT.

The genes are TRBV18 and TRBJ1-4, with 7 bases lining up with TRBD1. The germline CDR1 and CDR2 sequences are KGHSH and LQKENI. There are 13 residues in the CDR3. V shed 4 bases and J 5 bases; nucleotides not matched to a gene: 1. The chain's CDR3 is CASSLGQNEKLFF. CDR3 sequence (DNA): TGTGCCAGCTCACTGGGACAGAATGAAAAACTGTTTTTT.

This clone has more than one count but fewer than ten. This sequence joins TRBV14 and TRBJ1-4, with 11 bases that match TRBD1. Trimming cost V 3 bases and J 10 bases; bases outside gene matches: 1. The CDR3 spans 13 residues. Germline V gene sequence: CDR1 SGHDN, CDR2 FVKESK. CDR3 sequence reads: CASSHGTGGKLFF. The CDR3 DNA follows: TGTGCCAGCAGCCACGGGACAGGGGGAAAACTGTTTTTT. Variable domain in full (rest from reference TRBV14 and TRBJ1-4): EAGVTQFPSHSVIEKGQTVTLRCDPISGHDNLYWYRRVMGKEIKFLLHFVKESKQDESGMPNNRFLAERTGGTYSTLKVQPAELEDSGVYFCASSHGTGGKLFFGSGTQLSVL.

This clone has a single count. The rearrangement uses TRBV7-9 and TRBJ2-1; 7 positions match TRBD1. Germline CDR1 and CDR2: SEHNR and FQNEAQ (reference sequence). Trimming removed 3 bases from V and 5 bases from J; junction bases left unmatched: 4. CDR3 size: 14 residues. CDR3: CASSFGTVDNEQFF. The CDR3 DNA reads TGTGCCAGCAGCTTCGGGACAGTTGACAATGAGCAGTTCTTC.

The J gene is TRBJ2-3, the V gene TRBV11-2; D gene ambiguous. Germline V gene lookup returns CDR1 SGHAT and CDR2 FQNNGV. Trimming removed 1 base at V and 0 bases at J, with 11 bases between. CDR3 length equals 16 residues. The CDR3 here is CASSLGVTGSTDTQYF. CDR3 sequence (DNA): TGTGCCAGCAGCTTAGGAGTGACTGGTAGCACAGATACGCAGTATTTT.

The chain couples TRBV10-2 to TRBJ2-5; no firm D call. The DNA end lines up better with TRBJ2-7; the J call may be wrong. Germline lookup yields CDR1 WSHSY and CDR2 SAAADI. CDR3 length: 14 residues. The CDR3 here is CASSGSLQLYEQYF. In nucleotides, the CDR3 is TGCGCCAGCAGTGGTAGCCTCCAACTCTACGAGCAGTACTTC.

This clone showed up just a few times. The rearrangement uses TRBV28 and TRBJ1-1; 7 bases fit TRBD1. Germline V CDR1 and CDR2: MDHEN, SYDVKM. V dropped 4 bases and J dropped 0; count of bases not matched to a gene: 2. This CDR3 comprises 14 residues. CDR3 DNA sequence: TGTGCCAGCAGTTCGGGACAGATGAACACTGAAGCTTTCTTT. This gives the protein CASSSGQMNTEAFF. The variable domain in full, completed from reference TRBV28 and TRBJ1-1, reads DVKVTQSSRYLVKRTGEKVFLECVQDMDHENMFWYRQDPGLGLRLIYFSYDVKMKEKGDIPEGYSVSREKKERFSLILESASTNQTSMYLCASSSGQMNTEAFFGQGTRLTVV.

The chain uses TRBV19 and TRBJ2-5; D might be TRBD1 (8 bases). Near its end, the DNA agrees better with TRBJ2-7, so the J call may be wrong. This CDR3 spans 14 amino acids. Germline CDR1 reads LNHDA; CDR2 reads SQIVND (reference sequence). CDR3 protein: CASSTQGGNYEQYF. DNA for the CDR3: TGTGCCAGTAGTACACAGGGGGGGAACTACGAGCAGTACTTC.

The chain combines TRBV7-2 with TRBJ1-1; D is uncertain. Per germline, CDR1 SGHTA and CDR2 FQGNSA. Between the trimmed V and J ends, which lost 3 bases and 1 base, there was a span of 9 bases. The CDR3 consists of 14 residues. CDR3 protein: CASSFDNWNTEAFF. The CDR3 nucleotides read TGTGCCAGCAGCTTCGATAATTGGAACACTGAAGCTTTCTTT.

CDR3: CASSYITAYNSPLHF. The CDR3 DNA sequence: TGTGCCAGCAGCTACATCACCGCCTATAATTCACCCCTCCACTTT. The chain joins TRBV5-8 to TRBJ1-6, with unresolved D. V lost 3 bases, J lost 2 bases, and 9 bases lay in between. The CDR3 runs to 15 residues. The V gene's germline CDR1 is SGHTS and CDR2 YDEGEE. The complete variable domain, with remaining parts taken from reference TRBV5-8 and TRBJ1-6, reads EAGVTQSPTHLIKTRGQQATLRCSPISGHTSVYWYQQALGLGLQFLLWYDEGEERNRGNFPPRFSGRQFPNYSSELNVNALELEDSALYLCASSYITAYNSPLHFGNGTRLTVT.

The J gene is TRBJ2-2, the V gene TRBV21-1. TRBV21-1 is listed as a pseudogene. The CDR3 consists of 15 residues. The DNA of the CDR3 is TGTGCCAGCAGCAAAGAGAGAGACGGAACCGGGGAGCTGTTTTTT. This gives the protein CASSKERDGTGELFF.

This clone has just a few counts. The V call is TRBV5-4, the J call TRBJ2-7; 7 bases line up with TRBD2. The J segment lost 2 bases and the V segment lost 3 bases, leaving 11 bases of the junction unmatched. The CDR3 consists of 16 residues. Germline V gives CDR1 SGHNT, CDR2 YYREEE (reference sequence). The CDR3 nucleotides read TGTGCCAGCAGCTGGGGGAGGGGCGGGGCGACCTACGAGCAGTACTTC. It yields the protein CASSWGRGGATYEQYF.

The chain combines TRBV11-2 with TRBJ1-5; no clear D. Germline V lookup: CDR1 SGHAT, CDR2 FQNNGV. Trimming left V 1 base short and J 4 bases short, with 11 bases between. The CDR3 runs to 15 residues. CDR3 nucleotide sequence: TGTGCCAGCAGCTTAGGGCCCCCGGGGAATCAGCCCCAGCATTTT. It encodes CASSLGPPGNQPQHF.